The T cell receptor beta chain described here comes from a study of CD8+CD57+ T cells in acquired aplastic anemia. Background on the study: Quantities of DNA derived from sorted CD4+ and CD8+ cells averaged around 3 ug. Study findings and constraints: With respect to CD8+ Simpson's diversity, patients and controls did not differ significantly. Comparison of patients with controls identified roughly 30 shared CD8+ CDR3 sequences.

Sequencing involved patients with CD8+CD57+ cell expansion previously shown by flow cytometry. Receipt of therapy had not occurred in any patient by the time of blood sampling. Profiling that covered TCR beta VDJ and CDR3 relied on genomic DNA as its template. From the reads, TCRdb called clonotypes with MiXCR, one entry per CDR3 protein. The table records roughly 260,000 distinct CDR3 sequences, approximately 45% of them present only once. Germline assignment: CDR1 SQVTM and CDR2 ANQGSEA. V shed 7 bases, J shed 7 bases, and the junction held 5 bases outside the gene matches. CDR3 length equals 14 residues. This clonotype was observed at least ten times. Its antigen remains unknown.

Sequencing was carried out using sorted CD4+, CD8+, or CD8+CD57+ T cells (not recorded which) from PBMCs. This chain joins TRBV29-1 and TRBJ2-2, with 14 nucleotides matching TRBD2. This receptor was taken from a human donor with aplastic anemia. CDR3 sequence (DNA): TGCAGCGCCGGGACTAGCGGGAGTCACGGGGAGCTGTTTTTT. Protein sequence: CSAGTSGSHGELFF.